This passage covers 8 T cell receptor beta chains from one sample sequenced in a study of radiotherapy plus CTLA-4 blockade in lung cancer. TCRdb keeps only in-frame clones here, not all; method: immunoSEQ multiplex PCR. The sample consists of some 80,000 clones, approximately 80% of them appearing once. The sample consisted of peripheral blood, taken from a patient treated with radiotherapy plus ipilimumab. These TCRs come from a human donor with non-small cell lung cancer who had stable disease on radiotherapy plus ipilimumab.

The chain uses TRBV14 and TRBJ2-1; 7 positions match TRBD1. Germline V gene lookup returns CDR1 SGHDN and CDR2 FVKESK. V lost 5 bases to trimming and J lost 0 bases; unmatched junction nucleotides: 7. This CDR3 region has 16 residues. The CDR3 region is CASSATGVSSYNEQFF. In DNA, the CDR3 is TGTGCCAGCAGCGCAACAGGGGTTAGCTCCTACAATGAGCAGTTCTTC.

The CDR3 reads CSVEGRTGGSYNEQFF. CDR3 in DNA: TGCAGCGTTGAAGGGCGCACAGGGGGCTCCTACAATGAGCAGTTCTTC. The genes are TRBV29-1 and TRBJ2-1; TRBD1 aligns across 8 bases. The junction had 5 bases not matched to a gene; V was cut back by 1 base and J by 0 bases. The length of the CDR3 is 16 residues. In germline, CDR1 is SQVTM, CDR2 ANQGSEA.

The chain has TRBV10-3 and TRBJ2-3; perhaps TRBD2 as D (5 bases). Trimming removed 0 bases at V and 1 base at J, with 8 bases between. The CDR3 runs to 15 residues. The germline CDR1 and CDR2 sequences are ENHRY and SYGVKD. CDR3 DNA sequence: TGTGCCATCAGTGAGTCGAACGGGGGCACAGATACGCAGTATTTT. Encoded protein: CAISESNGGTDTQYF.

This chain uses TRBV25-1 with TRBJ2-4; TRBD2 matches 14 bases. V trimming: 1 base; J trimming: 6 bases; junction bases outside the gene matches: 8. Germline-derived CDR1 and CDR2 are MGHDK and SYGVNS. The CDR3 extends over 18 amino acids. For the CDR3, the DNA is TGTGCCAGCAGTGAATCTGGCATAGGACTAGCGGGAGGAAACATTCAGTACTTC. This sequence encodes CASSESGIGLAGGNIQYF. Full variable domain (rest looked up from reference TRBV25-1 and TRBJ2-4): EADIYQTPRYLVIGTGKKITLECSQTMGHDKMYWYQQDPGMELHLIHYSYGVNSTEKGDLSSESTVSRIRTEHFPLTLESARPSHTSQYLCASSESGIGLAGGNIQYFGAGTRLSVL.

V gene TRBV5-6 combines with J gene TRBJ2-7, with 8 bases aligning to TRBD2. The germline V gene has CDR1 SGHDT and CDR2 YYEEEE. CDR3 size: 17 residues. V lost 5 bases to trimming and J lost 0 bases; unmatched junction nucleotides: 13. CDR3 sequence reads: CASSRRRGREASYEQYF. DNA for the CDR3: TGTGCCAGCAGTCGGCGCCGCGGGCGGGAGGCCTCCTACGAGCAGTACTTC.

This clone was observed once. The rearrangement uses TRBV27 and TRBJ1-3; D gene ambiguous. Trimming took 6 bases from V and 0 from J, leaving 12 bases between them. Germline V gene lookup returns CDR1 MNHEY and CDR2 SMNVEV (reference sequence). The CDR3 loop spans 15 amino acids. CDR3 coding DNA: TGTGCCAGCAGACCCATTGGGGTCTCTGGAAACACCATATATTTT. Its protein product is CASRPIGVSGNTIYF.

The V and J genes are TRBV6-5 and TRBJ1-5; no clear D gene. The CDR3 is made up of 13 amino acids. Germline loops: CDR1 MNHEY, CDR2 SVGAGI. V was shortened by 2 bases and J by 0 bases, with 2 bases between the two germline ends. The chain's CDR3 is CASSYNSNQPQHF. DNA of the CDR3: TGTGCCAGCAGTTACAATAGCAATCAGCCCCAGCATTTT.

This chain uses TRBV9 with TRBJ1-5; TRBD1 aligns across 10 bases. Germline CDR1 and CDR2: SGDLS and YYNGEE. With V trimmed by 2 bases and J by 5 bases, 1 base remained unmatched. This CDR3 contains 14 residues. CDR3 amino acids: CASSVGQGDQPQHF. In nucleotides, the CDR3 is TGTGCCAGCAGCGTCGGACAGGGGGATCAGCCCCAGCATTTT.